Listed here are 27 T cell receptor beta chains from one sample, sequenced in a study of cytomegalovirus exposure and HLA in healthy donors. PCR used 60 Vbeta primers and 13 Jbeta primers. Produced via immunoSEQ multiplex PCR; TCRdb's table is partial and in-frame only. In the table there are 100,000 to 150,000 clones, 81% of which are singletons. The sequenced material came from PBMCs. The receptors derive from a young man in good health and CMV-seronegative.

The chain has TRBV7-2 and TRBJ2-3; D is unclear. The germline gives CDR1 SGHTA, CDR2 FQGNSA. The CDR3 is 13 residues long. V lost 0 bases to trimming and J lost 2 bases, with 3 bases between them. The CDR3 coding sequence is TGTGCCAGCAGCTTAGCCTCCACAGATACGCAGTATTTT. Its translation: CASSLASTDTQYF.

This clone was found a few times. This chain joins TRBV19 and TRBJ1-1; a possible D gene is TRBD1 (5 bases). The germline V and J ends were trimmed by 4 bases and 3 bases, with 9 bases remaining between them. The CDR3 length is 13 residues. Germline V gives CDR1 LNHDA, CDR2 SQIVND (reference sequence). The chain's CDR3 is CASSTRVDTEAFF. DNA of the CDR3: TGTGCCAGTAGTACCAGGGTTGACACTGAAGCTTTCTTT.

This sequence joins TRBV7-9 and TRBJ1-6; D may be TRBD1 (6 bases). Between the trimmed V and J ends, which lost 3 bases and 7 bases, there was a span of 16 bases. Per the germline V gene, CDR1 is SEHNR and CDR2 is FQNEAQ (reference sequence). The length of the CDR3 is 16 residues. Written as DNA, the CDR3 is TGTGCCAGCAGCTTTATTTCGGGGGGCCGGAATTCACCCCTCCACTTT. Translated: CASSFISGGRNSPLHF.

The table lists this clone with a few counts. This chain links TRBV7-8 with TRBJ1-1, with a weak D call TRBD1 (5 bases). Germline V gene lookup returns CDR1 SGHVS and CDR2 FQNEAQ. The CDR3 consists of 16 residues. The germline V and J ends were trimmed by 0 bases and 6 bases, with 17 bases remaining between them. CDR3 DNA: TGTGCCAGCAGCTTAGCGCGTTTTGGCAGGGAAGCTGAAGCTTTCTTT. Its protein is CASSLARFGREAEAFF.

V gene TRBV5-4 combines with J gene TRBJ1-6, with 7 positions matching TRBD1. V lost 1 base, J lost 14 bases, and 3 bases stayed unmatched. CDR1 is SGHNT, CDR2 YYREEE, per germline (reference sequence). The CDR3 covers 12 residues. CDR3 region: CASSLTGVALHF. The DNA of the CDR3 is TGTGCCAGCAGCTTGACAGGGGTAGCCCTCCACTTT. The full variable domain, completed using reference TRBV5-4 and TRBJ1-6, is ETGVTQSPTHLIKTRGQQVTLRCSSQSGHNTVSWYQQALGQGPQFIFQYYREEENGRGNFPPRFSGLQFPNYSSELNVNALELDDSALYLCASSLTGVALHFGNGTRLTVT.

This chain connects TRBV11-3 to TRBJ2-1; 10 nucleotides line up with TRBD1. Germline V gene sequence: CDR1 SGHNT, CDR2 YENEEA. V lost 5 bases and J lost 8; bases outside the gene matches: 9. CDR3 size: 15 residues. CDR3 nucleotide sequence: TGTGCCAGCAGCACCCCGGGACAGGGGCGAGATGAGCAGTTCTTC. Amino acids: CASSTPGQGRDEQFF.

The V and J genes are TRBV12-5 and TRBJ2-3; D is possibly TRBD1 (5 bases). CDR3 length equals 15 residues. Germline V gene sequence: CDR1 LGHNT, CDR2 FRNRAP. With 3 bases removed from V and 3 bases from J, the gap between germline ends came to 13 bases. CDR3 protein: CASGLNRRPTDTQYF. Here the CDR3 DNA reads TGTGCTAGTGGTTTAAACAGGAGACCTACAGATACGCAGTATTTT.

The chain uses TRBV19 and TRBJ1-4; 7 nucleotides line up with TRBD1. Germline V CDR1 and CDR2: LNHDA, SQIVND (reference sequence). Unmatched junction bases numbered 3, after V lost 1 base and J lost 7 bases. The CDR3 has 14 amino acids. The CDR3 is CASSIGWDSEKLFF. The CDR3 DNA sequence: TGTGCCAGTAGTATAGGTTGGGACAGTGAAAAACTGTTTTTT.

The chain joins TRBV10-2 to TRBJ1-3; the D gene is possibly TRBD1 (5 bases). Germline-derived CDR1 and CDR2 are WSHSY and SAAADI. This CDR3 contains 14 residues. Trimming removed 8 bases from V and 0 bases from J, with 11 bases in between. The CDR3 DNA sequence: TGCGCCAGCCGACAGAAAGACTCTGGAAACACCATATATTTT. This encodes CASRQKDSGNTIYF.

The rearrangement links TRBV2 to TRBJ1-2; TRBD1 might be the D (5 bases). This CDR3 spans 14 amino acids. V was trimmed by 8 bases and J by 2 bases, leaving 15 bases between them. Germline CDR1 is SNHLY and CDR2 is FYNNEI. The CDR3 coding sequence is TGTGCCAGCTTTGGGGGTGGGGGGAACTATGGCTACACCTTC. It yields the protein CASFGGGGNYGYTF.

On this clone: A junction end diverges from the germline sequence, so it may reflect a read error. The chain uses TRBV19 and TRBJ1-5; D remains unclear. Per germline, CDR1 LNHDA and CDR2 SQIVND (reference sequence). The CDR3 extends over 14 amino acids. The CDR3, as DNA: TGTGCCAGTAGTGTAGACTATAGCAATCAGCCCCAGCATTTT. It encodes CASSVDYSNQPQHF.

The V gene is TRBV6-1, the J gene TRBJ1-1, with D hard to call. V lost 2 bases, J lost 1 base, and 5 bases lay in between. This CDR3 has 13 amino acids. In germline, CDR1 is MNHNS, CDR2 SASEGT. Written as DNA, the CDR3 is TGTGCCAGCAGTGAATTTCGGAACACTGAAGCTTTCTTT. Its translation: CASSEFRNTEAFF.

This sequence joins TRBV7-8 and TRBJ2-3; perhaps TRBD2 as D (6 bases). The CDR3 runs to 15 residues. Trimming stripped 1 base from V and 1 base from J, with 9 bases between. The germline V gene encodes CDR1 SGHVS and CDR2 FQNEAQ. Here the CDR3 reads CASSLGASGTDTQYF. In DNA, the CDR3 is TGTGCCAGCAGCTTAGGCGCTAGCGGCACAGATACGCAGTATTTT.

The chain couples TRBV27 to TRBJ2-1, with D maybe TRBD2 (6 bases). The CDR3 runs to 13 residues. Germline V CDR1 and CDR2: MNHEY, SMNVEV (reference sequence). The V and J ends lost 5 bases and 8 bases respectively, with 13 bases between them. CDR3 in amino acids: CASSLTPGDEQFF. As DNA, the CDR3 is TGTGCCAGCAGTCTAACTCCGGGAGATGAGCAGTTCTTC.

This chain connects TRBV25-1 to TRBJ2-7, with TRBD2 identical over 8 bases. The CDR3 totals 11 residues. CDR1 MGHDK and CDR2 SYGVNS come from the germline V gene. The ends lost 9 bases at V and 3 bases at J; junction bases unmatched: 1. The CDR3 here is CASRGGYEQYF. The DNA of the CDR3 is TGTGCCAGTCGGGGGGGCTACGAGCAGTACTTC.

This clone was picked up a small number of times. This chain uses TRBV7-9 with TRBJ2-1, with 8 bases matching TRBD1. The CDR3 length is 14 residues. V was clipped by 5 bases and J by 6 bases; unmatched bases: 6. Germline CDR1 and CDR2: SEHNR and FQNEAQ (reference sequence). The CDR3 loop reads CASSGRTGPNEQFF. The CDR3 region has the DNA TGTGCCAGCAGCGGAAGGACAGGGCCCAATGAGCAGTTCTTC.

This rearrangement joins TRBV18 to TRBJ2-7; 7 bases line up with TRBD2. Germline V gene lookup returns CDR1 KGHSH and CDR2 LQKENI. The J segment lost 3 bases and the V segment lost 3 bases, leaving 8 bases of the junction unmatched. The CDR3 has 15 residues. CDR3 DNA sequence: TGTGCCAGCTCACCGAATGCGGGAGAGATCTACGAGCAGTACTTC. Amino acid sequence: CASSPNAGEIYEQYF. The full variable domain, completed using reference TRBV18 and TRBJ2-7, is NAGVMQNPRHLVRRRGQEARLRCSPMKGHSHVYWYRQLPEEGLKFMVYLQKENIIDESGMPKERFSAEFPKEGPSILRIQQVVRGDSAAYFCASSPNAGEIYEQYFGPGTRLTVT.

This rearrangement joins TRBV5-1 to TRBJ2-3; 12 nucleotides align to TRBD2. Germline CDR1 reads SGHRS; CDR2 reads YFSETQ. Trimming removed 7 bases from V and 4 bases from J; junction bases left unmatched: 4. The CDR3 extends over 14 amino acids. CDR3: CASSSGGGPDTQYF. The CDR3 DNA sequence: TGCGCCAGCTCTAGCGGGGGGGGACCAGATACGCAGTATTTT.

The table lists this clone with a few counts. The chain recombines TRBV27 with TRBJ1-1; D gene unclear. The CDR3 sequence is 14 residues long. The V gene lost 5 bases and the J gene lost 3 bases, with 13 bases spanning the gap. Germline V lookup: CDR1 MNHEY, CDR2 SMNVEV (reference sequence). In DNA, the CDR3 is TGTGCCAGCAGTCTGGATGCGGGGTACACTGAAGCTTTCTTT. Translating it yields CASSLDAGYTEAFF.

The gene calls are TRBV28 and TRBJ1-5, with a weak D call TRBD1 (5 bases). Trimming removed 7 bases from V and 7 bases from J, with 23 bases in between. This CDR3 has 16 residues. Germline V gene data show CDR1 as MDHEN and CDR2 as SYDVKM. In DNA form, the CDR3 reads TGTGCCAGCACCCCTACAGGTGCGGGGCTAGGGCAGCCCCAGCATTTT. Amino acids: CASTPTGAGLGQPQHF.

The CDR3 nucleotides are TGTGCCATCAGTGAGTCTGGGCAGGGGTATGGCTACACCTTC. It encodes CAISESGQGYGYTF. The chain recombines TRBV10-3 with TRBJ1-2; D might be TRBD1 (6 bases). This CDR3 has 14 residues. CDR1 ENHRY and CDR2 SYGVKD come from the germline V gene. V was pared by 0 bases and J by 5 bases, with 10 bases between.

The CDR3 DNA is TGTGCCAGCAGCTTAGTCTCTGGCACGGAGACCCAGTACTTC. Protein: CASSLVSGTETQYF. The chain carries TRBV7-7 and TRBJ2-5; no reliable D call. Germline loops: CDR1 SSHAT, CDR2 FNYEAQ (reference sequence). Trimming stripped 1 base from V and 5 bases from J, with 11 bases between. This CDR3 spans 14 amino acids.

The V call is TRBV28, the J call TRBJ1-1; 9 nucleotides align to TRBD1. The CDR3 is 15 amino acids. The V and J ends lost 5 bases and 5 bases, in that order; junction bases with no gene match: 9. Germline CDR1 is MDHEN and CDR2 is SYDVKM. The chain's CDR3 is CASSTRTGGFTEAFF. The CDR3 DNA reads as TGTGCCAGCAGTACCCGAACAGGGGGCTTTACTGAAGCTTTCTTT.

This rearrangement joins TRBV27 to TRBJ2-1; the match to TRBD2 covers 8 bases. Germline values: CDR1 MNHEY, CDR2 SMNVEV (reference sequence). V was clipped by 10 bases and J by 8 bases; unmatched bases: 16. The CDR3 runs to 15 residues. The CDR3 DNA is TGTGCCATCGGTTCGGCGGGGGGCCGTGTCTATGAGCAGTTCTTC. Amino acids: CAIGSAGGRVYEQFF.

This sequence joins TRBV19 and TRBJ1-5; D is perhaps TRBD1 (6 bases). V gave up 4 bases and J gave up 6 bases, with 13 bases separating them. The CDR3 totals 14 residues. Germline CDR1 LNHDA, CDR2 SQIVND (reference sequence). DNA for the CDR3: TGTGCCAGTAGTACAAACAGGGTGGGTCAGCCCCAGCATTTT. This encodes CASSTNRVGQPQHF. Based on the CDR3 plus reference TRBV19 and TRBJ1-5, the full variable domain is DGGITQSPKYLFRKEGQNVTLSCEQNLNHDAMYWYRQDPGQGLRLIYYSQIVNDFQKGDIAEGYSVSREKKESFPLTVTSAQKNPTAFYLCASSTNRVGQPQHFGDGTRLSIL.

This clone turned up a few times. In nucleotides, the CDR3 is TGTGCCTGGAGTGGGACACCCAACACTGAAGCTTTCTTT. This gives the protein CAWSGTPNTEAFF. This chain connects TRBV30 to TRBJ1-1, with D perhaps TRBD1 (5 bases). The CDR3 sequence is 13 residues long. The germline CDR1 and CDR2 sequences are GTSNPN and SVGIG (reference sequence). The V end was cut by 1 base, the J end by 2 bases, with 8 bases between.

The rearrangement uses TRBV7-2 and TRBJ2-7, with 10 nucleotides matching TRBD1. The CDR3 length is 14 residues. Per germline, CDR1 SGHTA and CDR2 FQGNSA. V was clipped by 3 bases and J by 4 bases; unmatched bases: 3. CDR3 bases: TGTGCCAGCAGCTTCCGGGACAGGGGTTACGAGCAGTACTTC. Protein: CASSFRDRGYEQYF.